What follows are 29 T cell receptor beta chains derived from one specimen sequenced in a study of tumor-infiltrating lymphocytes in primary liver carcinoma. DNA and RNA were both co-extracted from approximately 20-30 mg of bulk tissue that had not been sorted. The input was 450 to 550 ng total RNA; TCR beta cDNA was made from it with a constant-region primer. Library construction for TCR beta comprised three nested multiplex PCR rounds performed with slightly modified ARM-PCR. The two initial PCR rounds, about 9 cycles each, used TRBV1-TRBV30 forward and C-beta reverse primers. TCRdb reprocessed the multiplex PCR reads with MiXCR, giving one entry per CDR3 protein. The sample lists some 30,000 distinct CDR3 sequences; about 79% were seen once. Specimen: liver tumor tissue from sampling region 5. Described subset: tumor region T5, tumor centre. Receptors were obtained from a middle-aged man with primary liver carcinoma and hepatitis B virus infection.

This clonotype has ten or more counts. The rearrangement uses TRBV5-4 and TRBJ2-7; 9 positions agree with TRBD2. The germline gives CDR1 SGHNT, CDR2 YYREEE (reference sequence). The CDR3 consists of 15 residues. Trimming removed 4 bases from V and 3 bases from J; junction bases left unmatched: 8. The CDR3 sequence is CASSILAGRGYEQYF. CDR3 DNA sequence: TGTGCCAGCAGCATCCTAGCGGGAAGGGGCTACGAGCAGTACTTC.

On this clonotype: One end of the junction varies from germline; a read error may be responsible. The chain is built from TRBV12-3 or TRBV12-4 and TRBJ2-3; D unclear. The tail of the sequence fits TRBJ1-5 better, so the J call may be wrong. This CDR3 contains 16 residues. CDR3 sequence reads: CASSSGAGGLTDTQHF. CDR3 in DNA: TGCGCCAGCAGTTCAGGAGCGGGAGGACTCACAGATACGCAGCATTTT.

This clonotype appeared a few times. A clone one base away is much larger, so this may be a read error. The J gene is TRBJ2-1, the V gene TRBV28; perhaps D is TRBD1 or TRBD2 (6 bases each). With 3 bases removed from V and 8 bases from J, the gap between germline ends came to 14 bases. The length of the CDR3 is 14 residues. Germline CDR1 reads MDHEN; CDR2 reads SYDVKM. This chain's CDR3 is CASSFSRRGDEQFF. Written as DNA, the CDR3 is TGTGCCAGCAGTTTTTCCAGGAGGGGGGATGAGCAGTTCTTC.

This clonotype was seen more than once but under ten times. The CDR3 ends on some other residue instead of the conserved phenylalanine or tryptophan, so this is likely a read error. The DNA is omitted, as the CDR3 cannot be located on it reliably, and the CDR3 follows TCRdb's listing. The chain joins TRBV10-3 to TRBJ2-6; the table's D call, TRBD1, was not checked against the DNA. CDR1 is ENHRY, CDR2 SYGVKD, per germline. The CDR3 numbers 15 amino acids, ends counted. This chain's CDR3 is CAISGTDSGANVPTL.

In its sample, this clonotype was seen many times. This chain connects TRBV16 to TRBJ2-1; D is unclear. This CDR3 region has 15 residues. Trimming took 3 bases from V and 2 from J, leaving 11 bases between them. Germline lookup yields CDR1 KGHSY and CDR2 FQNENV. CDR3 region: CASSHHTPTYNEQFF. The DNA for the CDR3 is TGTGCCAGCAGCCATCATACGCCGACCTACAATGAGCAGTTCTTC.

In this sample, this clonotype turned up a few times. The chain uses TRBV7-2 and TRBJ1-2, with no clear D. With 5 bases removed from V and 0 bases from J, the gap between germline ends came to 7 bases. In germline, CDR1 is SGHTA, CDR2 FQGNSA. The CDR3 contains 13 residues. CDR3 nucleotides: TGTGCCAGCAGCCCCTTCACTAACTATGGCTACACCTTC. It codes for CASSPFTNYGYTF.

In this sample, this clonotype turned up once. A read error may account for a junction end that differs from germline. The chain has TRBV6-2 or TRBV6-3 and TRBJ2-3; TRBD2 matches 8 bases. CDR3 length: 17 amino acids. Per the germline V gene, CDR1 is MNHEY and CDR2 is SVGEGT. The CDR3 bases are TGTGCTAGAAGTTACCTTCCTAGCGGGTCTAGCATAGATACGCAGTATTTT. Its translation is CARSYLPSGSSIDTQYF.

This clonotype was seen a few times. Being one base from a much bigger clone, this may be a read error. The chain recombines TRBV7-8 with TRBJ2-1; 12 nucleotides match TRBD2. The CDR3 is 17 residues long. Germline V CDR1 and CDR2: SGHVS, FQNEAQ. The chain's CDR3 is CASSLLVGWTSGNEQLF. The CDR3 nucleotides are TGTGCCAGCAGCTTGCTCGTAGGTTGGACTAGCGGGAATGAGCAGCTCTTC. The full variable domain, with the rest looked up from reference TRBV7-8 and TRBJ2-1, is GAGVSQSPRYKVAKRGQDVALRCDPISGHVSLFWYQQALGQGPEFLTYFQNEAQLDKSGLPSDRFFAERPEGSVSTLKIQRTQQEDSAVYLCASSLLVGWTSGNEQLFGPGTRLTVL.

Comments on this clonotype: Relative to the germline gene, one junction end is altered; a read error may explain this. The chain has TRBV4-1 and TRBJ1-6, with 9 nucleotides matching TRBD1. The germline V gene has CDR1 MGHRA and CDR2 YSYEKL. The CDR3 sequence is 16 residues long. CDR3: CASSHHLQGADSHLHF. The DNA of the CDR3 is TGCGCCAGTAGCCACCACCTACAGGGGGCAGATTCACACCTCCACTTT.

This clonotype is labeled as large. The rearrangement links TRBV11-2 to TRBJ2-3; D gene unclear. Germline V gene sequence: CDR1 SGHAT, CDR2 FQNNGV. This CDR3 is built from 12 residues. Trimming removed 5 bases at V and 3 bases at J, with 6 bases between. CDR3 residues: CASSLGTDTQYF. CDR3 DNA: TGTGCCAGCAGCCTAGGAACAGATACGCAGTATTTT.

Turning to this clonotype: The junction and the germline gene differ at one end; a read error may be behind it. The CDR3 sequence: CSAATGPTSSLHF. CDR3 DNA sequence: TGTAGCGCTGCGACAGGACCGACTTCATCCCTCCACTTT. This sequence joins TRBV29-1 and TRBJ1-6; D possibly corresponds to TRBD1 (6 bases). Germline V CDR1 and CDR2: SQVTM, ANQGSEA. The CDR3 covers 13 residues.

About this clonotype: The junction differs from germline at one of its ends, possibly a read error. This rearrangement joins TRBV29-1 to TRBJ1-6, with TRBD1 as a possible D gene (6 bases). The CDR3 is made up of 13 amino acids. Germline CDR1 and CDR2: SQVTM and ANQGSEA. The CDR3 reads CGAATGPTSTLHF. CDR3 coding DNA: TGCGGCGCTGCGACAGGACCGACTTCAACCCTCCACTTT.

The V gene is TRBV10-3, the J gene TRBJ2-3, with D unclear. Trimming pared 11 bases from V and 7 bases from J, leaving 19 bases between. The CDR3 is 13 amino acids. Germline V gene data show CDR1 as ENHRY and CDR2 as SYGVKD. Written as DNA, the CDR3 is TGTGCCTCGCGCCTTCTGGCGAGATATACGCAGTATTTT. It specifies CASRLLARYTQYF.

The chain couples TRBV11-2 to TRBJ1-1; D perhaps matches TRBD1 (5 bases). The CDR3 extends over 14 amino acids. Looked up from germline, CDR1 is SGHAT and CDR2 is FQNNGV. Trimming cost V 11 bases and J 3 bases, with 19 bases left between them. The CDR3 nucleotides read TGTGCCGACAGCTTAACGGCCTTTGACACTGAAGCTTTCTTT. Its translation is CADSLTAFDTEAFF.

The chain uses TRBV11-2 and TRBJ2-7; maybe TRBD2 (5 bases). V was trimmed by 2 bases and J by 13 bases, leaving 24 bases between them. This CDR3 is 15 amino acids long. Germline CDR1 is SGHAT and CDR2 is FQNNGV. The CDR3 coding sequence is TGTGCCAGCAGCTTATCCTCGGGGATCACCTACGCGCAATACTTC. Residues: CASSLSSGITYAQYF.

Comments on this clonotype: An end of the junction does not agree with germline; a read error may underlie this. The chain has TRBV6-5 and TRBJ2-7; D is ambiguous. CDR1 and CDR2 from the germline V gene are MNHEY and SVGAGI. This CDR3 comprises 15 residues. This CDR3 reads CASSYSSTALSEQYF. The CDR3 DNA reads as TGTGCCAGTAGTTACTCGAGTACAGCGTTGAGCGAGCAGTACTTC.

For this clonotype: Since the CDR3 does not end with the conserved phenylalanine or tryptophan, this likely comes from a read error. The DNA is omitted, as the CDR3 cannot be located on it reliably, and the CDR3 follows TCRdb's listing. The J gene is TRBJ2-1, the V gene TRBV12-3 or TRBV12-4; TRBD1 reflects the table's D call only, with no check against the DNA. The CDR3 is 13 residues long, ends included. CDR3 in amino acids: CASGFREYNEQLI.

This clonotype was recorded only once. The CDR3 ends on some other residue instead of the conserved phenylalanine or tryptophan, so this is likely a read error. The chain combines TRBV5-1 with TRBJ2-3; D is uncertain. From germline, CDR1 is SGHRS and CDR2 YFSETQ. The CDR3 has 13 residues. The CDR3 nucleotides read TGCGCCAGCAGAGGCGCAGGACCAGATACACAGTATTCT. It yields the protein CASRGAGPDTQYS.

CDR3 region: CAVTSGNTDTQYF. The CDR3 bases are TGTGCCGTAACTAGCGGGAACACAGATACGCAGTATTTT. The V gene is TRBV11-2, the J gene TRBJ2-3, with TRBD2 matching 10 bases. This CDR3 has 13 amino acids. The J segment lost 2 bases and the V segment lost 11 bases, leaving 4 bases of the junction unmatched. CDR1 SGHAT and CDR2 FQNNGV come from the germline V gene.

Comment on this clonotype: Given the absence of the conserved phenylalanine or tryptophan at the CDR3 end, a read error is likely. This sequence joins TRBV5-4 and TRBJ2-3; no clear D gene. CDR3 length: 13 amino acids. Germline V lookup: CDR1 SGHNT, CDR2 YYREEE (reference sequence). Trimming removed 0 bases at V and 5 bases at J, with 7 bases between. In nucleotides, the CDR3 is TGTGCCAGCAGCTTGGATGGGGAAGATACGCAGTATCTT. As protein: CASSLDGEDTQYL.

The chain uses TRBV12-3 or TRBV12-4 and TRBJ2-7; TRBD1 aligns across 7 bases. The CDR3 spans 15 residues. Unmatched junction bases numbered 17, after V lost 8 bases and J lost 7 bases. DNA of the CDR3: TGTGCCAGCCGTGTACTAGGGGGCCGAGGTAGAGAGCAGTACTTC. It translates to CASRVLGGRGREQYF.

Note on this clonotype: Sequence at one end of the junction differs from germline and may be a read error. The chain links TRBV11-2 to TRBJ2-7; D is possibly TRBD2 (5 bases). Germline V gene lookup returns CDR1 SGHAT and CDR2 FQNNGV. CDR3 size: 15 residues. CDR3 residues: CASNLTFTRGDEQYF. The CDR3 region has the DNA TGTGCCAGCAACTTAACTTTCACTAGAGGAGACGAGCAGTACTTC. The complete variable domain, with remaining parts taken from reference TRBV11-2 and TRBJ2-7, reads EAGVAQSPRYKIIEKRQSVAFWCNPISGHATLYWYQQILGQGPKLLIQFQNNGVVDDSQLPKDRFSAERLKGVDSTLKIQPAKLEDSAVYLCASNLTFTRGDEQYFGPGTRLTVT.

With respect to this clonotype: This may stem from a read error, because a much larger clone lies one nucleotide away. The CDR3 carries no conserved terminal phenylalanine or tryptophan, so it likely arises from a read error. The chain employs TRBV28 and TRBJ1-5, with TRBD1 identical over 7 bases. J gave up 3 bases and V 8 bases, and 22 bases lay outside the gene matches. This CDR3 region has 19 residues. Germline CDR1 and CDR2: MDHEN and SYDVKM. The CDR3 spells CASANPLLAPGQLNQPQHL. As DNA, the CDR3 is TGTGCCAGCGCCAACCCCCTATTAGCTCCGGGACAGCTCAATCAGCCCCAGCATCTT.

The chain uses TRBV6-1 and TRBJ1-2; D unresolved. CDR3 length: 13 residues. From germline, CDR1 is MNHNS and CDR2 SASEGT. Here the CDR3 reads CTGSELVSNGYTF. The DNA of the CDR3 is TGTACCGGCAGTGAACTGGTGTCTAATGGCTACACCTTC.

In the case of this clonotype: One end of the junction fails to match germline, which may point to a read error. This chain connects TRBV29-1 to TRBJ2-5; 9 bases are a match to TRBD1. This CDR3 is 13 amino acids long. Germline V gene sequence: CDR1 SQVTM, CDR2 ANQGSEA. The CDR3 DNA reads as TGCAGTGTTGATGGACAGGGGATGGAGACCCAGTACTTC. It is translated as CSVDGQGMETQYF. Supplemented by reference TRBV29-1 and TRBJ2-5, the full variable domain reads SAVISQKPSRDICQRGTSLTIQCQVDSQVTMMFWYRQQPGQSLTLIATANQGSEATYESGFVIDKFPISRPNLTFSTLTVSNMSPEDSSIYLCSVDGQGMETQYFGPGTRLLVL.

The J gene is TRBJ2-5, the V gene TRBV29-1; the D is unclear. Germline V gene data show CDR1 as SQVTM and CDR2 as ANQGSEA. The length of the CDR3 is 13 residues. The V end lost 2 bases, the J end lost 3 bases, and 10 bases lay between the germline ends. This CDR3 reads CSVEWIPKETQYF. The CDR3 bases are TGCAGCGTTGAATGGATACCCAAAGAGACCCAGTACTTC. Supplemented by reference TRBV29-1 and TRBJ2-5, the full variable domain reads SAVISQKPSRDICQRGTSLTIQCQVDSQVTMMFWYRQQPGQSLTLIATANQGSEATYESGFVIDKFPISRPNLTFSTLTVSNMSPEDSSIYLCSVEWIPKETQYFGPGTRLLVL.

For this clonotype: One junction end disagrees with the germline gene, perhaps due to a read error. This chain joins TRBV4-2 and TRBJ2-7; D might be TRBD1 (6 bases). CDR1 and CDR2 from the germline V gene are LGHNA and YNFKEQ. The CDR3 covers 17 residues. CDR3 loop: CVSSQQGKTGFSYEQYF. CDR3 in DNA: TGTGTCAGCAGCCAACAGGGAAAGACAGGTTTCTCCTACGAGCAGTACTTC.

J is TRBJ2-2 and V is TRBV12-3 or TRBV12-4; D unresolved. This CDR3 is 13 amino acids long. Trimming pared 7 bases from V and 6 bases from J, leaving 12 bases between. In DNA, the CDR3 is TGTGCCAGCAACCCCCTGTTAGCCGGGGAGCTGTTTTTT. Amino acids: CASNPLLAGELFF.

This clonotype showed up just a few times. The junction and the germline gene differ at one end; a read error may be behind it. V and J are TRBV11-2 and TRBJ2-7; D is possibly TRBD1 or TRBD2 (5 bases each). There are 17 residues in the CDR3. Germline CDR1 and CDR2: SGHAT and FQNNGV. The CDR3 protein is CASSLDFGTPNSCEQYF. CDR3 bases: TGTGCCAGCAGCTTAGATTTCGGGACGCCCAACTCCTGCGAGCAGTACTTC.